Included here is one TCR beta chain sequence, with context. Its cognate antigen is unknown. Separate from the approximately 670-subject first cohort was the approximately 130-subject validation cohort, to which the donors belonged. CDR1 is SGHNT, CDR2 YYREEE, per germline (reference sequence). This CDR3 has 14 amino acids. V gave up 4 bases and J gave up 2 bases, with 12 bases separating them. The sample belongs to a study of cytomegalovirus exposure and HLA in healthy donors. Study findings and constraints: Most TCR sequences were seen very rarely across donors, but some public TCRs occurred in many.

The data were produced by immunoSEQ multiplex PCR, yet TCRdb's version contains in-frame clones alone and is incomplete. The profile covers about 78,000 clones, with 90% to 97% appearing a single time and 1.6% taken by the ten largest. This TCR came from a man aged 18 to 35 in good health and CMV-seropositive. The chain employs TRBV5-4 and TRBJ1-2, with D possibly TRBD1 on 6 matching bases. Sequenced input: PBMCs. The CDR3 loop is CASSPPGQNYGYTF. CDR3 coding DNA: TGTGCCAGCAGCCCACCCGGACAGAACTATGGCTACACCTTC.